This T cell receptor (beta chain) was retrieved from a study of blood T cell repertoires in COVID-19. Study at large: Specimens from acute and convalescent COVID-19 originated in the United States, Italy and Spain. In each case, the material was cDNA or gDNA derived from T cells, B-cell-depleted T cells, or PBMCs.

CDR3 length: 24 amino acids. Libraries were prepared by immunoSEQ multiplex PCR; TCRdb keeps only in-frame clonotypes and omits some of them. The sample shows 280,000 or so clones, approximately 83% of them seen only once. Sequencing used peripheral blood. The chain joins TRBV12-2 to TRBJ2-6; no DNA check was done on the table's D call, TRBD1. TRBV12-2 is a recognized pseudogene. The TCR was taken from a human donor in a cohort sampled during active COVID-19. The CDR3 protein is CASRPLIKPGQVLQRLSGANVLTF. Written as DNA, the CDR3 is TGTGCAAGTCGCCCCCTTATAAAGCCGGGACAGGTCCTTCAAAGGCTCTCTGGGGCCAACGTCCTGACTTTC.